In its sample, the clone carrying this T cell receptor (beta chain) was seen once. These data come from a study of blood T cell repertoires in COVID-19. About the research overall: PBMCs, B-cell-depleted T cells, or T cells provided the cDNA or gDNA that made up the material.

The protocol was immunoSEQ multiplex PCR, while the TCRdb copy is restricted to in-frame clones and leaves out a portion. The sample yields fewer than 200,000 clones, about 86% seen once. Germline assignment: CDR1 MNHEY and CDR2 SVGEGT. The CDR3 contains 14 residues. The V end lost 7 bases, the J end lost 4 bases, and 16 bases lay between the germline ends. Material: PBMCs or T cells enriched from blood (not recorded which). The chain links TRBV6-2 or TRBV6-3 to TRBJ1-1, with D tentatively TRBD1 (6 bases). The clonotype comes from a man aged 45-60 years who had recovered from COVID-19. The CDR3 DNA follows: TGTGCCAGCACCCCTCGGGGGGCGAGCACTGAAGCTTTCTTT. Translated: CASTPRGASTEAFF.